This T cell receptor beta chain was captured in a study of blood T cell repertoires in COVID-19. The CDR3 covers 15 residues. V lost 6 bases and J 2 bases, leaving 16 bases between the germline ends. Germline V gene data show CDR1 as MNHEY and CDR2 as SVGAGI. As handled by the study authors: Scientists estimated how many nucleated cells there were by amplifying reference gene primers. Clones were read by immunoSEQ multiplex PCR, and TCRdb kept only the in-frame ones, dropping some. V, J and clone size are taken as reported in that table, and D and trimming were inferred from the DNA itself. This table holds over 200,000 clones, about 90% found once. This clone was detected only a few times.

The chain joins TRBV6-5 to TRBJ1-2; D is perhaps TRBD1 (6 bases). Source material: peripheral blood. The receptor was isolated from a man between 35 and 55 years old with active or convalescent COVID-19. The CDR3 DNA follows: TGTGCCAGCAGCCCCCTTGAGGGGGGGAACTATGGCTACACCTTC. Translation: CASSPLEGGNYGYTF.